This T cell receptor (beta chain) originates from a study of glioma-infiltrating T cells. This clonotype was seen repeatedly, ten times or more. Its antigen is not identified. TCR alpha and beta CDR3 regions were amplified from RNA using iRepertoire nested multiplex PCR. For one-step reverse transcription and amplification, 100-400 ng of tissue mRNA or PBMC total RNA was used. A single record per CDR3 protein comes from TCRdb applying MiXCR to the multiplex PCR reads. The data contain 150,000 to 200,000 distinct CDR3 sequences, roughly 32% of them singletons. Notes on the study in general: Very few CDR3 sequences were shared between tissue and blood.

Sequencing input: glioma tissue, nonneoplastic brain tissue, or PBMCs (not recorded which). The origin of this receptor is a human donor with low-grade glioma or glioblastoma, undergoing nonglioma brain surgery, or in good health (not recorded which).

This CDR3 reads CASSPRQGPTSEAFF. DNA for the CDR3: TGTGCCAGCAGCCCTAGACAGGGCCCGACCTCTGAAGCTTTCTTT. V gene TRBV7-8 combines with J gene TRBJ1-1, with 7 bases identical to TRBD1. CDR1 and CDR2 from the germline V gene are SGHVS and FQNEAQ. V was pared by 5 bases and J by 6 bases, with 12 bases of the junction left unmatched. This CDR3 comprises 15 residues.